What follows are 14 T cell receptor beta chains derived from one specimen sequenced in a study of CD8+CD57+ T cells in acquired aplastic anemia. TCR beta VDJ and CDR3 were profiled, and genomic DNA was the template. TCRdb reprocessed the reads with MiXCR, giving one entry per CDR3 protein. The sample lists 200,000 to 250,000 distinct CDR3 sequences; approximately 45% were seen once. All sequencing subjects had displayed CD8+CD57+ cell expansion on flow cytometry. Specimen: sorted CD4+, CD8+, or CD8+CD57+ T cells (not recorded which) from PBMCs. Source of these receptors: a human donor with aplastic anemia.

The gene calls are TRBV9 and TRBJ1-6; 8 bases align to TRBD1. The germline gives CDR1 SGDLS, CDR2 YYNGEE. CDR3 length: 14 residues. The V and J ends lost 3 bases and 10 bases, in that order; junction bases with no gene match: 6. CDR3 bases: TGTGCCAGCAGCGCCTCAGGGGGCGCCTCACCCCTCCACTTT. This encodes CASSASGGASPLHF.

This clonotype occurred many times. The chain is built from TRBV20-1 and TRBJ2-7, with 12 positions matching TRBD2. The germline gives CDR1 DFQATT, CDR2 SNEGSKA (reference sequence). Trimming cost V 2 bases and J 2 bases; bases outside gene matches: 7. There are 16 residues in the CDR3. The CDR3 spells CSARSSSGGETYEQYF. The CDR3 nucleotides read TGCAGTGCTAGATCTTCTAGCGGGGGGGAAACCTACGAGCAGTACTTC.

This clonotype was detected only a few times. Written as DNA, the CDR3 is TGTGCCAGCAGTTACTTAGGGGCGGGGAGCACAGATACGCAGTATTTT. This encodes CASSYLGAGSTDTQYF. V gene TRBV6-2 or TRBV6-3 combines with J gene TRBJ2-3, with D maybe TRBD2 (6 bases). The CDR3 runs to 16 residues. V was shortened by 1 base and J by 0 bases, with 11 bases between the two germline ends. Germline V gene lookup returns CDR1 MNHEY and CDR2 SVGEGT.

This clonotype was seen a few times. The chain has TRBV7-2 and TRBJ2-7, with D possibly TRBD1 on 6 matching bases. Germline CDR1 reads SGHTA; CDR2 reads FQGNSA. The length of the CDR3 is 11 residues. The V gene lost 8 bases and the J gene lost 5 bases, with 10 bases spanning the gap. The CDR3 bases are TGTGCCAGCGAACAGGGTCACGAGCAGTACTTC. The encoded protein is CASEQGHEQYF.

The genes are TRBV15 and TRBJ2-3; D is unclear. The CDR3 sequence is 14 residues long. In germline, CDR1 is LNHNV, CDR2 YYDKDF (reference sequence). Trimming took 0 bases from V and 2 from J, leaving 6 bases between them. The DNA for the CDR3 is TGTGCCACCAGCAGAGATCTCCCCACAGATACGCAGTATTTT. This codes for CATSRDLPTDTQYF.

The V call is TRBV27, the J call TRBJ2-7, with 11 bases matching TRBD2. V was clipped by 4 bases and J by 6 bases; unmatched bases: 17. This CDR3 has 18 amino acids. Per the germline V gene, CDR1 is MNHEY and CDR2 is SMNVEV (reference sequence). CDR3 sequence: CASSSQASGRLVYREQYF. CDR3 sequence (DNA): TGTGCCAGCAGTTCCCAGGCTAGCGGGAGGTTAGTATACCGCGAGCAGTACTTC.

The chain carries TRBV7-8 and TRBJ1-2, with 8 bases fitting TRBD1. The CDR3 spans 15 residues. V was clipped by 5 bases and J by 4 bases; unmatched bases: 9. Germline CDR1 SGHVS, CDR2 FQNEAQ. CDR3 protein: CASSLNGQGGYGYTF. DNA for the CDR3: TGTGCCAGCAGCCTTAATGGACAGGGAGGCTATGGCTACACCTTC.

This clonotype has ten or more counts. The V and J genes are TRBV7-9 and TRBJ2-7, with TRBD1 identical over 10 bases. The CDR3 contains 16 residues. Trimming at V came to 5 bases and at J to 3 bases, leaving 10 bases not matched to a gene. In germline, CDR1 is SEHNR, CDR2 FQNEAQ (reference sequence). The CDR3: CASSPPGTGAFYEQYF. CDR3 coding DNA: TGTGCCAGCAGCCCACCCGGGACAGGGGCGTTCTACGAGCAGTACTTC.

V usage is TRBV10-3 and J usage is TRBJ2-7; 12 nucleotides align to TRBD1. The CDR3 has 15 amino acids. CDR1 ENHRY and CDR2 SYGVKD come from the germline V gene. Trimming cost V 6 bases and J 5 bases; bases outside gene matches: 8. CDR3 DNA sequence: TGTGCCATCAGCCTCCGGGACAGGGGGCTTCACGAGCAGTACTTC. It encodes CAISLRDRGLHEQYF.

At least ten counts were recorded for this clonotype. V is TRBV27 and J is TRBJ1-6; 7 bases map to TRBD1. Germline CDR1 MNHEY, CDR2 SMNVEV (reference sequence). The CDR3 has 15 residues. Losses at the gene ends were 4 bases for V and 4 bases for J; bases not matched to a gene: 4. CDR3 residues: CASSSSGGYNSPLHF. The CDR3 region has the DNA TGTGCCAGCAGTTCCTCAGGGGGGTATAATTCACCCCTCCACTTT.

This chain links TRBV6-5 with TRBJ2-2; 9 bases are shared with TRBD1. CDR1 and CDR2 from the germline V gene are MNHEY and SVGAGI. The CDR3 is 15 amino acids. V shed 4 bases, J shed 5 bases, and the junction held 5 bases outside the gene matches. The CDR3 bases are TGTGCCAGCAGTTCTACAGGGGGCGCGACCGGGGAGCTGTTTTTT. Protein product: CASSSTGGATGELFF.

The gene calls are TRBV10-3 and TRBJ1-2; D is ambiguous. This CDR3 comprises 13 residues. The V gene's germline CDR1 is ENHRY and CDR2 SYGVKD. V was pared by 0 bases and J by 2 bases, with 4 bases between. CDR3 DNA sequence: TGTGCCATCAGTGAGTCAGGGAACTATGGCTACACCTTC. It specifies CAISESGNYGYTF.

The V and J genes are TRBV7-3 and TRBJ2-1; 12 bases are shared with TRBD2. Germline CDR1 is SGHTA and CDR2 is FQGTGA. This CDR3 comprises 17 residues. With V trimmed by 5 bases and J by 6 bases, 11 bases remained unmatched. This CDR3 is CASSTRRTSGIRNEQFF. CDR3 DNA sequence: TGTGCCAGCAGCACGCGACGGACTAGCGGGATTCGCAATGAGCAGTTCTTC.

The chain is built from TRBV7-9 and TRBJ1-2; 10 bases align to TRBD1. The V segment lost 3 bases and the J segment 3 bases; nucleotides outside the gene matches: 4. CDR1 and CDR2 from the germline V gene are SEHNR and FQNEAQ (reference sequence). The length of the CDR3 is 15 residues. The CDR3 nucleotides are TGTGCCAGCAGCTTCTTGACAGGGGGCGACTATGGCTACACCTTC. Translation: CASSFLTGGDYGYTF.